This is a list of T cell receptor beta chains from one sample in a study of shared clonotypes between healthy human individuals. Generated by immunoSEQ multiplex PCR, the TCRdb table keeps only in-frame clones and is missing some. The sample includes about 2.5 million clones, approximately 90% of them seen just once. Sequencing input: naive CD4+ T cells from PBMCs. Receptor source: a man between 18 and 29 years old in good health. Some clones in this sample may be carry-over from other donors' samples. Both conserved end residues are part of each CDR3. The D gene is left open where the match is weak. Clone size, where shown, is once, few, many, or a class for clones that have expanded.

j_call: TRBJ2-7; v_call: TRBV6-1; d_call: TRBD2; clone_size: once; cdr3_nt: TGTGCCAGCAGCCAGGGCGGGGGGTACGAGCAGTACTTC; cdr3_aa: CASSQGGGYEQYF
j_call: TRBJ2-1; v_call: TRBV5-1; d_call: TRBD2; clone_size: -; cdr3_nt: TGCGCCAGCAGCTCGGGACTAGCGGGAGGGAATGAGCAGTTCTTC; cdr3_aa: CASSSGLAGGNEQFF
j_call: TRBJ2-7; v_call: TRBV5-1; d_call: TRBD2; clone_size: -; cdr3_nt: TGCGCCAGCAGCTTGGCCGTGGGACTAGCGGGAGGCCCTTACTTC; cdr3_aa: CASSLAVGLAGGPYF
j_call: TRBJ1-6; v_call: TRBV2; d_call: -; clone_size: -; cdr3_nt: TGTGCCAGCAGCCGGGACGGTGGGTCGCCCCTCCACTTT; cdr3_aa: CASSRDGGSPLHF
j_call: TRBJ2-7; v_call: TRBV7-8; d_call: -; clone_size: -; cdr3_nt: TGTGCCAGCGGAGCATCCTACGAGCAGTACTTC; cdr3_aa: CASGASYEQYF
j_call: TRBJ1-4; v_call: TRBV25-1; d_call: -; clone_size: -; cdr3_nt: TGTGCCAGCAGCGACGGACACGGGGCGGAAAAACTGTTTTTT; cdr3_aa: CASSDGHGAEKLFF
j_call: TRBJ2-1; v_call: TRBV7-3; d_call: -; clone_size: -; cdr3_nt: TGTGCCAGCAGCTTATGGAGTAGTTCCTACAATGAGCAGTTCTTC; cdr3_aa: CASSLWSSSYNEQFF
j_call: TRBJ1-2; v_call: TRBV29-1; d_call: -; clone_size: -; cdr3_nt: TGCAGCGTCGACCAGGCGGGGAGGACTAACTATGGCTACACCTTC; cdr3_aa: CSVDQAGRTNYGYTF
j_call: TRBJ2-4; v_call: TRBV9; d_call: -; clone_size: -; cdr3_nt: TGTGCCAGCAGCGCCGGCCCGTCCAAAAACATTCAGTACTTC; cdr3_aa: CASSAGPSKNIQYF
j_call: TRBJ1-1; v_call: TRBV5-1; d_call: -; clone_size: -; cdr3_nt: TGCGCCAGCAGCTTGATGGCATCTAGTGAAGCTTTCTTT; cdr3_aa: CASSLMASSEAFF
j_call: TRBJ1-2; v_call: TRBV5-8; d_call: -; clone_size: -; cdr3_nt: TGTGCCAGCAGCCCCGGAGGCTATGGCTACACCTTC; cdr3_aa: CASSPGGYGYTF
j_call: TRBJ1-1; v_call: TRBV28; d_call: -; clone_size: -; cdr3_nt: TGTGCCAGCAACCCTAGGGAGTCCGAAGCTTTCTTT; cdr3_aa: CASNPRESEAFF
j_call: TRBJ2-1; v_call: TRBV21-1; d_call: -; clone_size: -; cdr3_nt: TGTGCCAGCAGCACAACGGGACAGGGTTTTTCGTCCTACAATGAGCAGTTCTTC; cdr3_aa: CASSTTGQGFSSYNEQFF
j_call: TRBJ2-1; v_call: TRBV27; d_call: -; clone_size: -; cdr3_nt: TGTGCCAGCGGTCGGGGACCGGCCTCCTACAATGAGCAGTTCTTC; cdr3_aa: CASGRGPASYNEQFF
j_call: TRBJ1-5; v_call: TRBV28; d_call: -; clone_size: -; cdr3_nt: TGTGCCAGCAGTTTAGGTGGAGATAGCAATCAGCCCCAGCATTTT; cdr3_aa: CASSLGGDSNQPQHF
j_call: TRBJ1-1; v_call: TRBV5-5; d_call: -; clone_size: once; cdr3_nt: TGTGCCAGCAGGAGGATGAACACTGAAGCTTTCTTT; cdr3_aa: CASRRMNTEAFF
j_call: TRBJ2-1; v_call: TRBV9; d_call: -; clone_size: -; cdr3_nt: TGTGCCAGCAGCGCTTACAGGAGCTCCTACAATGAGCAGTTCTTC; cdr3_aa: CASSAYRSSYNEQFF
j_call: TRBJ1-4; v_call: TRBV15; d_call: TRBD1; clone_size: once; cdr3_nt: TGTGCCACCAGCAGAGATCACCCAGGGGGTGGCGAAAAACTGTTTTTT; cdr3_aa: CATSRDHPGGGEKLFF
j_call: TRBJ2-7; v_call: TRBV5-1; d_call: -; clone_size: -; cdr3_nt: TGCGCCAGCAGCAGGGATCCCTCCTACGAGCAGTACTTC; cdr3_aa: CASSRDPSYEQYF
j_call: TRBJ2-3; v_call: TRBV27; d_call: TRBD2; clone_size: -; cdr3_nt: TGTGCCAGCAGGGGGCTAGCGGGAGGAGACGAAGATACGCAGTATTTT; cdr3_aa: CASRGLAGGDEDTQYF
j_call: TRBJ2-7; v_call: TRBV5-1; d_call: TRBD2; clone_size: -; cdr3_nt: TGCGCCAGCAGCTTGGCCGGCGGGAGAATGTACGAGCAGTACTTC; cdr3_aa: CASSLAGGRMYEQYF
j_call: TRBJ2-3; v_call: TRBV5-4; d_call: -; clone_size: -; cdr3_nt: TGTGCCAGCAGCCCTTTCCCTACAGATACGCAGTATTTT; cdr3_aa: CASSPFPTDTQYF
j_call: TRBJ2-3; v_call: TRBV19; d_call: TRBD1; clone_size: -; cdr3_nt: TGTGCCAGTAGTACCGGGACAGGAAGCACAGATACGCAGTATTTT; cdr3_aa: CASSTGTGSTDTQYF
j_call: TRBJ2-1; v_call: TRBV7-2; d_call: TRBD2; clone_size: -; cdr3_nt: TGTGCCAGCAGCCCCGGACTAGGCAATGAGCAGTTCTTC; cdr3_aa: CASSPGLGNEQFF